This TCR beta chain comes out of a study of blood T cells in healthy people across ages (dated by TCRdb to about 2015). Describing the broader study: In model experiments, template switching captured roughly one uniquely barcoded TCR beta cDNA molecule for every two T cells. To avoid experimental bias, donors of different ages were distributed randomly across sequencing lanes. The donors were split into four age groups: young (average around 15 years), middle-aged (39), aged (about 56) and long-lived (roughly 80). Two additional independent replicas of 1 million unique cDNA reads from the same blood draw were analyzed for two donors (one aged 18 to 29 and one aged 80 or older). Age-related changes in TCR beta repertoire diversity were measured in the study by deep sequencing normalized with unique cDNA molecular identifiers.

Donors were 40 or so systemically healthy Caucasian individuals from Russia aged about 6 to 100 years. Around 9.9 milliliters of peripheral blood were collected from each donor into EDTA-treated Vacutainer tubes. Ficoll-Paque density-gradient centrifugation was used to isolate PBMCs, with at least 6 million obtained per sample. Total RNA, at least 6 micrograms per sample, was extracted from PBMCs with Trizol reagent. Naive CD45RAhigh/CD27high T cell percentages were measured by flow cytometry on a PBMC aliquot from every donor. V and J lose 5 bases and 0 bases, and a span of 20 bases separates them. The CDR3 holds 17 amino acids from the cysteine to the phenylalanine. The entry retains the CDR3 DNA only, 51 bases that are in frame from base 1. CDR1 and CDR2 are read off the germline V gene (reference sequence) as DFQATT and SNEGSKA. Notes on this clonotype: Its target antigen remains unknown. Base qualities were left out, and no much larger clone turns up one base away.

Library preparation was by 5' RACE. The sequencer listed for this sample is Illumina HiSeq 2500. The second PCR ran for roughly 6 to 11 cycles and used a J-beta primer mix along with a sample-barcoded 5' primer. A unique molecular identifier was introduced onto each TCR beta cDNA molecule by a template-switch 5' adaptor carrying 12 random nucleotides. At least 3 million CDR3-containing paired-end reads were obtained from each sample. The Mint cDNA synthesis kit, primed by a TRBC-specific oligonucleotide, was used to synthesize first-strand cDNA from all RNA. After uracil-DNA glycosylase treatment, a first 18-cycle PCR used universal primers M1SS and BC2_uni_R on all cDNA. The study's own analysis went as follows. For normalization, 1 million high-quality reads were randomly selected from each sample, with every read carrying a distinct molecular identifier. Instead of being binned into consensus sequences, reads that shared molecular identifiers were thrown out. CDR3 identification, clonotype clustering and error correction used MiTCR with a Q25 quality threshold and the strictest error-elimination algorithm. A nonparametric unseen species model with Euler transformation was used to estimate a lower bound on total TCR beta diversity. Using fastp at Q25 and MiXCR, TCRdb reprocessed the public reads and kept productive beta chains. Here each entry gathers all rows of one CDR3 protein and keeps the most common genes and DNA. Here the V and J calls rest on TCRdb's processing, not on the authors' analysis. The sample profile shows hundreds of thousands of distinct CDR3 sequences; 40% to 45% of them were found once. The ten largest clones take up roughly 30% of the sample.

What the authors observed across the whole study: Observed TCR beta diversity correlated strongly with the percentage of naive T cells measured by flow cytometry. Compared with the aged group, the long-lived group had more naive CD4+ T cells, fewer expanded clones and increased TCR diversity, a pattern suggesting age selection. As age increased, observed TCR beta diversity per million T cells dropped in a roughly linear way, and a significant reduction was already evident by age 40. Because donor CMV infection status was unknown, age-related changes in expanded clonotypes were potentially confounded. Bulk unsorted PBMC profiling prevented conclusive comparison of naive and antigen-experienced compartments. Total diversity estimates from one million sequenced T cells were considered lower bounds and underestimates.

This sequence originates from a man older than 75 in good health. The chain is assembled from TRBV20-1 and TRBJ2-1; TRBD2 might be the D gene, on 7 matching bases. Sequenced sample: blood. The bases read TGCAGTGCTCAGAGGGGGGGCGGGGTCAGCTCCTACAATGAGCAGTTCTTC. It translates to CSAQRGGGVSSYNEQFF.